Shown below are 19 T cell receptor beta chains from a single sample sequenced in a study of identical twins. A single record per CDR3 protein comes from TCRdb applying MiXCR to the 5' RACE reads. The sample carries over 500,000 distinct CDR3 sequences, 20% to 25% recorded once. Separately, the same data were catalogued under a study of T cells expressing NK-cell markers.

Sequenced material: CD4+ T cells sorted from blood. The receptors shown here come from a woman under 30 in good health.

This clonotype was detected a few times. J is TRBJ2-1 and V is TRBV30; 7 nucleotides agree with TRBD2. Germline V gene lookup returns CDR1 GTSNPN and CDR2 SVGIG (reference sequence). Trimming cost V 3 bases and J 4 bases; bases outside gene matches: 12. There are 16 residues in the CDR3. This CDR3 is CAWSSPGAGKYNEQFF. CDR3 coding DNA: TGTGCCTGGAGCTCCCCCGGAGCGGGAAAGTACAATGAGCAGTTCTTC.

The table lists this clonotype with a few counts. The CDR3: CASSPLQGTDTQYF. CDR3 nucleotide sequence: TGCGCCAGCAGCCCTCTACAGGGCACAGATACGCAGTATTTT. The chain is built from TRBV5-1 and TRBJ2-3; perhaps TRBD1 as D (5 bases). Germline assignment: CDR1 SGHRS and CDR2 YFSETQ. Trimming pared 4 bases from V and 1 base from J, leaving 10 bases between. This CDR3 has 14 residues.

The chain has TRBV5-1 and TRBJ2-1, with 9 bases that match TRBD1. The CDR3 runs 17 residues. The J segment lost 4 bases and the V segment lost 2 bases, leaving 10 bases of the junction unmatched. CDR1 SGHRS and CDR2 YFSETQ come from the germline V gene. The CDR3 protein is CASSLRRGTGKYNEQFF. In DNA form, the CDR3 reads TGCGCCAGCAGCTTACGACGCGGGACAGGGAAATACAATGAGCAGTTCTTC.

This clonotype has a handful of counts. This sequence joins TRBV7-3 and TRBJ2-1, with D maybe TRBD2 (5 bases). Deletions cut 1 base from V and 11 bases from J, with 12 bases between. CDR1 is SGHTA and CDR2 is FQGTGA in the germline V gene. This CDR3 region has 13 residues. The CDR3 sequence: CASSLNGGLKQFF. The CDR3, as DNA: TGTGCCAGCAGCTTAAATGGCGGGCTCAAGCAGTTCTTC.

This chain links TRBV28 with TRBJ2-3; TRBD2 matches 9 bases. Germline V gene data show CDR1 as MDHEN and CDR2 as SYDVKM. CDR3 size: 18 residues. V was clipped by 5 bases and J by 0 bases; unmatched bases: 12. The CDR3 protein is CASSAPLAGLASTDTQYF. DNA for the CDR3: TGTGCCAGCAGTGCCCCCCTAGCGGGATTGGCTAGCACAGATACGCAGTATTTT.

In this sample, this clonotype turned up a few times. This chain joins TRBV20-1 and TRBJ1-6; D uncertain. This CDR3 has 12 amino acids. Per germline, CDR1 DFQATT and CDR2 SNEGSKA (reference sequence). Trimming pared 3 bases from V and 8 bases from J, leaving 8 bases between. In nucleotides, the CDR3 is TGCAGTGCTAGTTCCGGGGATTCACCCCTCCACTTT. This translates into CSASSGDSPLHF.

This chain connects TRBV7-2 to TRBJ2-7, with 8 bases matching TRBD2. The germline V gene encodes CDR1 SGHTA and CDR2 FQGNSA. Trimming removed 4 bases from V and 4 bases from J; junction bases left unmatched: 9. The CDR3 consists of 15 residues. This chain's CDR3 is CASSSPGLAVYEQYF. CDR3 DNA sequence: TGTGCCAGCAGCTCTCCAGGACTAGCAGTGTACGAGCAGTACTTC.

For this clonotype: A junction boundary mismatches the germline segment, possibly from a read error. This chain joins TRBV5-1 and TRBJ2-1; 12 nucleotides line up with TRBD2. CDR1 and CDR2 (germline): SGHRS, YFSETQ. There are 17 residues in the CDR3. CDR3 sequence reads: CASSQEPTSGGYNVQFF. DNA of the CDR3: TGCGCCAGCAGCCAAGAACCGACTAGCGGGGGATACAATGTGCAGTTCTTC.

The chain combines TRBV20-1 with TRBJ2-7; maybe TRBD1 (5 bases). V was pared by 0 bases and J by 2 bases, with 14 bases between. This CDR3 has 15 amino acids. Germline assignment: CDR1 DFQATT and CDR2 SNEGSKA (reference sequence). CDR3 protein: CSARDFRVSAYEQYF. The DNA of the CDR3 is TGCAGTGCTAGAGATTTCAGGGTCTCGGCCTACGAGCAGTACTTC.

V is TRBV20-1 and J is TRBJ2-3, with D perhaps being TRBD1 or TRBD2 (5 bases each). The CDR3 sequence is 13 residues long. Germline-derived CDR1 and CDR2 are DFQATT and SNEGSKA (reference sequence). Trimming stripped 1 base from V and 7 bases from J, with 12 bases between. CDR3 loop: CSARGRDGYTQYF. CDR3 in DNA: TGCAGTGCTAGAGGCAGGGACGGGTATACGCAGTATTTT.

This chain links TRBV20-1 with TRBJ2-5; D is ambiguous. V lost 3 bases and J lost 1, with 21 bases in between. The germline V gene encodes CDR1 DFQATT and CDR2 SNEGSKA (reference sequence). The CDR3 extends over 17 amino acids. The CDR3 DNA is TGCAGTGCTAGTCCCTCCCTCCCCGGACGGGTCCAAGAGACCCAGTACTTC. Translated: CSASPSLPGRVQETQYF.

This clonotype was detected only a few times. The chain is built from TRBV6-4 and TRBJ2-3; 8 bases map to TRBD2. The junction had 7 bases not matched to a gene; V was cut back by 0 bases and J by 2 bases. Germline CDR1 and CDR2: MRHNA and SNTAGT. This CDR3 has 17 amino acids. Here the CDR3 DNA reads TGTGCCAGCAGTGACTCGAGAGCTAGCGGGTACACAGATACGCAGTATTTT. Its translation is CASSDSRASGYTDTQYF.

Ten or more counts support this clonotype. The J gene is TRBJ2-7, the V gene TRBV5-1; the match to TRBD1 covers 8 bases. The CDR3 loop spans 14 amino acids. J gave up 2 bases and V 6 bases, and 7 bases lay outside the gene matches. The germline V gene has CDR1 SGHRS and CDR2 YFSETQ. The CDR3 sequence is CASTHGTGTYEQYF. Written as DNA, the CDR3 is TGCGCCAGCACCCACGGGACAGGCACCTACGAGCAGTACTTC.

This clonotype was counted a few times. The chain recombines TRBV7-2 with TRBJ2-5; D unclear. Germline V CDR1 and CDR2: SGHTA, FQGNSA. This CDR3 spans 14 amino acids. Trimming removed 2 bases at V and 5 bases at J, with 12 bases between. The CDR3 is CASSLRGRMETQYF. CDR3 bases: TGTGCCAGCAGCTTACGTGGCAGAATGGAGACCCAGTACTTC.

This clonotype has only a few counts. V is TRBV11-2 and J is TRBJ2-7; tentative D call: TRBD2 (6 bases). This CDR3 comprises 16 residues. Trimming pared 5 bases from V and 0 bases from J, leaving 17 bases between. The V gene's germline CDR1 is SGHAT and CDR2 FQNNGV. The chain's CDR3 is CASSLWGGTDSYEQYF. CDR3 in DNA: TGTGCCAGCAGCCTCTGGGGCGGGACTGACTCCTACGAGCAGTACTTC.

This clonotype was seen many times. This chain joins TRBV9 and TRBJ1-2; possibly TRBD1 for D (6 bases). In germline, CDR1 is SGDLS, CDR2 YYNGEE. Trimming cost V 0 bases and J 7 bases, with 13 bases left between them. The CDR3 sequence is 14 residues long. CDR3: CASSVGGTGSGYTF. The CDR3 DNA reads as TGTGCCAGCAGCGTAGGAGGCACAGGGTCTGGCTACACCTTC.

This clonotype was observed a few times. The CDR3 spells CSARGRLTLDTEAFF. In DNA, the CDR3 is TGCAGCGCCCGCGGGAGGTTGACCTTGGACACTGAAGCTTTCTTT. V usage is TRBV29-1 and J usage is TRBJ1-1; D not resolved. V lost 7 bases and J 3 bases, leaving 21 bases between the germline ends. Germline V gene sequence: CDR1 SQVTM, CDR2 ANQGSEA. This CDR3 is built from 15 residues.

This clonotype was seen more than once but under ten times. The V gene is TRBV2, the J gene TRBJ2-2; tentative D call: TRBD2 (5 bases). CDR3 length equals 15 residues. The V end was cut by 8 bases, the J end by 1 base, with 14 bases between. Germline assignment: CDR1 SNHLY and CDR2 FYNNEI. The CDR3 region is CASERRSENTGELFF. The DNA of the CDR3 is TGTGCCAGCGAGAGGCGTAGCGAGAACACCGGGGAGCTGTTTTTT.

The chain links TRBV30 to TRBJ2-1, with 11 bases that match TRBD2. Unmatched junction bases numbered 3, after V lost 2 bases and J lost 6 bases. CDR3 length: 14 residues. The germline V gene has CDR1 GTSNPN and CDR2 SVGIG (reference sequence). The chain's CDR3 is CAWSMGLAVNEQFF. The CDR3, as DNA: TGTGCCTGGAGTATGGGACTAGCGGTCAATGAGCAGTTCTTC.